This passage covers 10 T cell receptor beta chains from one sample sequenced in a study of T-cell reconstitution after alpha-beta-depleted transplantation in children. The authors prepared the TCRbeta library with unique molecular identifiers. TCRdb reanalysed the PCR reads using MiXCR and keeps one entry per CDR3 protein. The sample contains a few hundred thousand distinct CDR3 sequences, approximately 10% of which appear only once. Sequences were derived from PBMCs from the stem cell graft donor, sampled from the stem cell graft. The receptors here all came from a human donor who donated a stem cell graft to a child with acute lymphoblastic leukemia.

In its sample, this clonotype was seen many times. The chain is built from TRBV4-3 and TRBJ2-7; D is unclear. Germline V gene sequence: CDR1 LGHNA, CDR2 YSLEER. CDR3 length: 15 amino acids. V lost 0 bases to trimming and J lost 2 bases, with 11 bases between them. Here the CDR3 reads CASSQERVPTYEQYF. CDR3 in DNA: TGCGCCAGCAGCCAAGAAAGGGTACCAACCTACGAGCAGTACTTC.

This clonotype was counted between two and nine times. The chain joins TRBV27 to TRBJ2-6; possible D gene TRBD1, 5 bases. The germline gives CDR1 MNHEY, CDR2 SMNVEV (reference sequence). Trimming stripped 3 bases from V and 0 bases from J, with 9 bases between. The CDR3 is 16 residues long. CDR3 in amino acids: CASSLGLVSGANVLTF. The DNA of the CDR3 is TGTGCCAGCAGTTTGGGGCTGGTCTCTGGGGCCAACGTCCTGACTTTC.

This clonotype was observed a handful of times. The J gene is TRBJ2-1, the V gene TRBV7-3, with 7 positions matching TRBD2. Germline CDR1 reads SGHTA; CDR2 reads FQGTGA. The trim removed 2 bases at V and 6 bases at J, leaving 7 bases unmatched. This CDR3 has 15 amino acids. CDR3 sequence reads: CASSLRGSTGNEQFF. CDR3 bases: TGTGCCAGCAGCTTACGCGGGAGTACGGGCAATGAGCAGTTCTTC.

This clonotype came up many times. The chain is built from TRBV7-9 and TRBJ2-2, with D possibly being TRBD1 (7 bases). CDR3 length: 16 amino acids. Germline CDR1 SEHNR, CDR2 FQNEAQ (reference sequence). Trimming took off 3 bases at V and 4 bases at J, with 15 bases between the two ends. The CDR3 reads CASSFGGGAATGELFF. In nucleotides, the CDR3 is TGTGCCAGCAGCTTTGGAGGGGGCGCGGCCACCGGGGAGCTGTTTTTT.

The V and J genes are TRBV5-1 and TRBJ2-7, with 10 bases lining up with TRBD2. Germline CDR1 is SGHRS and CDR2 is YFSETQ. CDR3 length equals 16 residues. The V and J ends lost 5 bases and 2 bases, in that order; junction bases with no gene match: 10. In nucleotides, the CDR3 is TGCGCCAGCAGACAGCTAGCGGGGGACCAAACCTACGAGCAGTACTTC. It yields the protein CASRQLAGDQTYEQYF.

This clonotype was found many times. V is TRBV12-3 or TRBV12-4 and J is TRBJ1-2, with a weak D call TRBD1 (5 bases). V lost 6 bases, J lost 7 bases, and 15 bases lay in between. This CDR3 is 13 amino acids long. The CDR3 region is CASSPARTSGYTF. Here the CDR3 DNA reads TGTGCCAGCAGCCCCGCCCGGACAAGTGGCTACACCTTC.

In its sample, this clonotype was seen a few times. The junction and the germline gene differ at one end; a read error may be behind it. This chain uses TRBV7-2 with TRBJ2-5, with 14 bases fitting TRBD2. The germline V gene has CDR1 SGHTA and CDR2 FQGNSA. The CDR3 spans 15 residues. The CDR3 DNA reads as TGTGCCAGCACCTTAGGACTAGCGGGAGGAGAGACCCAGTACTTC. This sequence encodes CASTLGLAGGETQYF. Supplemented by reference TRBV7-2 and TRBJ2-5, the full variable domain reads GAGVSQSPSNKVTEKGKDVELRCDPISGHTALYWYRQSLGQGLEFLIYFQGNSAPDKSGLPSDRFSAERTGGSVSTLTIQRTQQEDSAVYLCASTLGLAGGETQYFGPGTRLLVL.

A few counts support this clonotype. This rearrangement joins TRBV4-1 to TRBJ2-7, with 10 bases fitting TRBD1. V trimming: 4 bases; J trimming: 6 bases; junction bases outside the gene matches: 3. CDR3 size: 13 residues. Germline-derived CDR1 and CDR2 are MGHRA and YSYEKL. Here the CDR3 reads CASSRGTGVEQYF. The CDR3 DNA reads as TGCGCCAGCAGCCGCGGGACAGGGGTCGAGCAGTACTTC.

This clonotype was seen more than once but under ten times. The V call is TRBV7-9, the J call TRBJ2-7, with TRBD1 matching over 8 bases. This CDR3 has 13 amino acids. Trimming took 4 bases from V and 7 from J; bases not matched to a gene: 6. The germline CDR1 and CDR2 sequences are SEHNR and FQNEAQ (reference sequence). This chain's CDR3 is CASSSPGGGEQYF. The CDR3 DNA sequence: TGTGCCAGCAGCTCCCCAGGGGGCGGGGAGCAGTACTTC. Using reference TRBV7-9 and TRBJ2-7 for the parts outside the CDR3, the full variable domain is DTGVSQNPRHKITKRGQNVTFRCDPISEHNRLYWYRQTLGQGPEFLTYFQNEAQLEKSRLLSDRFSAERPKGSFSTLEIQRTEQGDSAMYLCASSSPGGGEQYFGPGTRLTVT.

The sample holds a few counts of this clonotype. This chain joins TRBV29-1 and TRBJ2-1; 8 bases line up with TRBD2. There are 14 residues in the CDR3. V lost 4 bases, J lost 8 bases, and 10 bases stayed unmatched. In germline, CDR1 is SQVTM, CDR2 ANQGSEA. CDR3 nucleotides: TGCAGCGTTGTAGGGACTAGGGGGATCGATGAGCAGTTCTTC. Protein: CSVVGTRGIDEQFF.